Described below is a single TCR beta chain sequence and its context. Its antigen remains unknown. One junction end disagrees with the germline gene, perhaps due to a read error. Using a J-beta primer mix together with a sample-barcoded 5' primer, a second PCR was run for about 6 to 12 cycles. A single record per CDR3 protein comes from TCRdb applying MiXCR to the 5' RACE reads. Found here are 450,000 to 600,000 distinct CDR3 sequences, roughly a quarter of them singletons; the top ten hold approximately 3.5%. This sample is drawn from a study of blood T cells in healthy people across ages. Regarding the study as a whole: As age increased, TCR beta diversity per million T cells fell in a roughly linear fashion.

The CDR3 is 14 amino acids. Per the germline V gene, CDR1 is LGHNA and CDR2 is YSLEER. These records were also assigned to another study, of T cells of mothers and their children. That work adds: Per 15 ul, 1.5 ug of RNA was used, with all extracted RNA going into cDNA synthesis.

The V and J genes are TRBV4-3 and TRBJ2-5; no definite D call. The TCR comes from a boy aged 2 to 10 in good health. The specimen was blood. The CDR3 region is CASSQGAMQEAQYF. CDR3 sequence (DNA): TGCGCCAGCAGCCAAGGGGCAATGCAAGAGGCCCAGTACTTC.